This T cell receptor (beta chain) was captured in a study of T cells after yellow fever vaccination. Overall study results and limits: Peaking faster, on day 5 versus 15, the secondary response was nonetheless weaker.

This clonotype was observed a handful of times. The antigen is unknown. TCRdb called the 5' RACE reads again in MiXCR, with one record for every CDR3 protein. The sample contains 200,000 to 300,000 distinct CDR3 sequences, roughly 6.3% of which appear only once. This clonotype was sampled from a man aged 30 to 45 who received the YFV17D yellow fever vaccine. This specimen was CD4+ T cells sorted from PBMCs, taken on the day of the yellow fever booster vaccination.

The CDR3 DNA is TGTGCCAGCAGTTCACAAAGCTCCTACAATGAGCAGTTCTTC. Encoded protein: CASSSQSSYNEQFF. V and J are TRBV6-2 or TRBV6-3 and TRBJ2-1; D remains unclear. CDR1 and CDR2 (germline): MNHEY, SVGEGT. Trimming took off 4 bases at V and 0 bases at J, with 7 bases between the two ends. This CDR3 has 14 amino acids.